This T cell receptor (beta chain) was sequenced in a study of T cell repertoires in cytomegalovirus infection. Looking at the study overall: Public TCR beta signatures marked donors with CMV infection and the matching HLA.

TCRdb re-analysed the reads in MiXCR, keeping a single row per CDR3 protein. The data contain some 700,000 distinct CDR3 sequences, around a third of them singletons. Whole-study findings and limits: HLA-C-restricted CMV-specific TCR beta clonotypes were dominant in the ex vivo response.

A word on this clonotype: The antigen is undetermined.

The source is a human donor in good health (CMV status not recorded). Some clones in this sample may be carry-over from other donors' samples. Sequencing used cultured PBMCs, obtained from culture after CMV antigen stimulation.

The CDR3 DNA sequence: TGTGCCAGCAGGGTAACGACAGATACGCAGTATTTT. Protein product: CASRVTTDTQYF. This rearrangement joins TRBV6-8 to TRBJ2-3; D is unresolved. From germline, CDR1 is MNHGY and CDR2 SAAAGT. Trimming left V 6 bases short and J 3 bases short, with 7 bases between. The CDR3 runs 12 residues.